The clone carrying this T cell receptor (beta chain) was observed many times. Its target is unknown. Libraries were prepared by immunoSEQ multiplex PCR; TCRdb keeps only in-frame clonotypes and omits some of them. The sample yields 70,000 or so clones, roughly 88% seen once. The data were obtained in a study of T cell responses to AZD1222 COVID-19 vaccine. About the research overall: Analyses pooled second doses at about 4 or about 12 weeks. Study results and limitations: Vaccination with two AZD1222 doses was followed by a rise in Spike-specific TCR breadth and depth. Spike was spanned by vaccine-associated CD4 TCRs, which were dominant at 160-218 and 743-854. At study baseline, merely six AZD1222 recipients were seropositive.

Trimming took 5 bases from V and 8 from J; bases not matched to a gene: 11. The CDR3 spans 14 residues. The germline gives CDR1 SEHNR, CDR2 FQNEAQ (reference sequence). The receptor was isolated from an adult in good health. This sequence joins TRBV7-9 and TRBJ1-1, with 7 nucleotides matching TRBD1. The sequenced sample was peripheral blood, obtained on day 0 of AZD1222 vaccination. CDR3 amino acids: CASSEEGAGGEAFF. CDR3 bases: TGTGCCAGCAGCGAGGAGGGGGCGGGAGGAGAAGCTTTCTTT.